A selection of T cell receptor beta chains follows, all from one sample in a study of post-analysis software for immune sequencing data. MiXCR, run by TCRdb on the PCR reads, gives a single entry per CDR3 protein. The data show about 500,000 distinct CDR3 sequences, under 55% seen once. The sample comprised blood. These receptors came from a girl aged 5-17 years with multiple sclerosis. CDR3s include the opening cysteine and the closing phenylalanine or tryptophan. A D gene is named only where the DNA matches it firmly. Clone size is shown for a subset of rows, as once, few, many or a class of expanded clone.

CDR3nt: TGTGCCAGCAGCCCCGTTGGGGCCAACGTCCTGACTTTC
CDR3aa: CASSPVGANVLTF
abundance: -
v_gene: TRBV7-9
d_gene: -
j_gene: TRBJ2-6

CDR3nt: TGTGCCACCAGTGCCATGACTAGAGGTGAGCAGTTCTTC
CDR3aa: CATSAMTRGEQFF
abundance: few
v_gene: TRBV24-1
d_gene: -
j_gene: TRBJ2-1

CDR3nt: TGTGCCATCAGACGATTGGGGGGCCCCGAGCAAGAGACCCAGTACTTC
CDR3aa: CAIRRLGGPEQETQYF
abundance: few
v_gene: TRBV10-3
d_gene: -
j_gene: TRBJ2-5

CDR3nt: TGCAGCGTTGTGGCAGCAACTAATGAAAAACTGTTTTTT
CDR3aa: CSVVAATNEKLFF
abundance: -
v_gene: TRBV29-1
d_gene: -
j_gene: TRBJ1-4

CDR3nt: TGTGCCAGCACCGAACACACAGGGAACTATGGCTACACCTTC
CDR3aa: CASTEHTGNYGYTF
abundance: few
v_gene: TRBV28
d_gene: -
j_gene: TRBJ1-2

CDR3nt: TGCGCTACCGGGGACACCCGCACTGAAGCTTTCTTT
CDR3aa: CATGDTRTEAFF
abundance: few
v_gene: TRBV5-1
d_gene: -
j_gene: TRBJ1-1

CDR3nt: TGTGCCATCAGTGAGGTCACCGGGAGGAACACTGAAGCTTTCTTT
CDR3aa: CAISEVTGRNTEAFF
abundance: -
v_gene: TRBV10-3
d_gene: -
j_gene: TRBJ1-1

CDR3nt: TGTGCCAGCAGTTACTATGAGGCAGGGGAAGAAAAACTGTTTTTT
CDR3aa: CASSYYEAGEEKLFF
abundance: -
v_gene: TRBV12-3/TRBV12-4
d_gene: -
j_gene: TRBJ1-4

CDR3nt: TGTGCCACCAGTATGGAGCGGAGACGCACAGATACGCAGTATTTT
CDR3aa: CATSMERRRTDTQYF
abundance: -
v_gene: TRBV15
d_gene: -
j_gene: TRBJ2-3

CDR3nt: TGTGCCAGCTTGATGGGGGCCACAGATACGCAGTATTTT
CDR3aa: CASLMGATDTQYF
abundance: -
v_gene: TRBV6-5
d_gene: -
j_gene: TRBJ2-3

CDR3nt: TGCAGCGCAACTCCTAGCGGAGATACGCAGTATTTT
CDR3aa: CSATPSGDTQYF
abundance: few
v_gene: TRBV29-1
d_gene: TRBD2
j_gene: TRBJ2-3

CDR3nt: TGTGCCAGCAGTGTCGTGAGTGAGCAGTTCTTC
CDR3aa: CASSVVSEQFF
abundance: -
v_gene: TRBV2
d_gene: -
j_gene: TRBJ2-1

CDR3nt: TGCAGTGCTAGAGGGGCGACTCGGAATCAGCCCCAGCATTTT
CDR3aa: CSARGATRNQPQHF
abundance: -
v_gene: TRBV20-1
d_gene: -
j_gene: TRBJ1-5

CDR3nt: TGCGCCAGCAGCCCTGTGAACAGGGGCTACGAGCAGTACTTC
CDR3aa: CASSPVNRGYEQYF
abundance: few
v_gene: TRBV5-1
d_gene: TRBD1
j_gene: TRBJ2-7

CDR3nt: TGTGCCACCAGCCTGGAGGGGAAAGGGTATGGCTACACCTTC
CDR3aa: CATSLEGKGYGYTF
abundance: -
v_gene: TRBV2
d_gene: -
j_gene: TRBJ1-2

CDR3nt: TGCGCCAGCAGCCGACCGGGACAGGGGGCCATGTATAGAGGCTACACCTTC
CDR3aa: CASSRPGQGAMYRGYTF
abundance: -
v_gene: TRBV4-1
d_gene: TRBD1
j_gene: TRBJ1-2